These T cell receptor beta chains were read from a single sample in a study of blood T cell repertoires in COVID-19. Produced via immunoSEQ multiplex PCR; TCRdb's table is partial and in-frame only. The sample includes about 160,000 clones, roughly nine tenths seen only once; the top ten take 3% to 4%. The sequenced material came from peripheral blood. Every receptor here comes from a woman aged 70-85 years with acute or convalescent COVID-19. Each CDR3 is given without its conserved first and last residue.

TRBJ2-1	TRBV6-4	ASSQDLYNEQF
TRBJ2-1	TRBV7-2	ASSLAAGNEQF
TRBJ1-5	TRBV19	ASSTGQGDISNQPQH
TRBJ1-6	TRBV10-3	AISESGTGGSPLH
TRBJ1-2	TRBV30	AWRSQSNYGYT
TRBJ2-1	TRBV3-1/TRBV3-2	ASSQLTSGSYNEQF
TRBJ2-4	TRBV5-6	ASSSGAEGVGQAKNIQY
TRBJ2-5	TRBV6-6	ASSYSSGLGTQY
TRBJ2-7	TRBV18	ASSLAGAYEQY
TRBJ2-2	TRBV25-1	ASSEGAGWGNTGELF
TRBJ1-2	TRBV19	ASSPLRGQRIYVGYT
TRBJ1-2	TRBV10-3	AISPSAGFDYGYT
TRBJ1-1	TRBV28	ASRARTGRNTEAF
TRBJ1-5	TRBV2	ASSEAQRGVRQPQH
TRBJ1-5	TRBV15	ATSRPDQPQH
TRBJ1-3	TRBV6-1	ASSEGWGRSGNTIY
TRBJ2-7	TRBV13	ASSYRDRGPYEQY
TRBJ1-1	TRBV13	ASSLVRGNEAF
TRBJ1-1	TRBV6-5	ASSWETGTEAF
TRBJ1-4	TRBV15	ATSRRQGPTNEKLF
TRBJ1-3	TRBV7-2	ASSLGQGGGNTIY
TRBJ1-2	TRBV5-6	ASSSTGGYGYT
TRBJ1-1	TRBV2	ASIRQGGNTEAF
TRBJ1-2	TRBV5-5	ASSLQTGNYGYT
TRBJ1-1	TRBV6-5	ASSPGTGTNTEAF
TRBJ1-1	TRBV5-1	ASRRGLDEAF
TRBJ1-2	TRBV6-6	ASTGQSYGYT
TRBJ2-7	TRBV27	ASSPRAGVSYEQY
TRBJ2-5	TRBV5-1	ASSLASRGVETQY
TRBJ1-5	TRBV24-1	ATSDSPRQGPMAPQH
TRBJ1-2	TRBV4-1	ASSQEPTRGGYYGYT
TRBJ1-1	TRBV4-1	ASSQGTGGGNTEAF
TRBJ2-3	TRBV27	ASNLTDTQY
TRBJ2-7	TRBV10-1	ASSESVGDRLKSYEQY
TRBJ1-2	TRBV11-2	ASSLDRNRPNYGYT
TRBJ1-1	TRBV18	ASSPPVGGQGTTEAF
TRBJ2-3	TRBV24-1	ATSDFSGTGITDTQY
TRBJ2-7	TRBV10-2	AVRDRSSYEQY
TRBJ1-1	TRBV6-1	ASSDDSPKAF
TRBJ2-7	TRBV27	ASSGGLAYEQY
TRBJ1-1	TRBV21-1	ASSERTGYRSTEAF
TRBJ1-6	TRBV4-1	ASSQEAYNSPLH
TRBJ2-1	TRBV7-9	ASSLIYHNEQF
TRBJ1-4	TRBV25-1	ASSEPGQGKKLF
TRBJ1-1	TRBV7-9	ASSSRDSNTEAF
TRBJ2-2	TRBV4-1	ASSQDTQGVRAGELF
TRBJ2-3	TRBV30	AWSVGRGATDTQY
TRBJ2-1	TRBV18	ASSPSGGYNEQF